In its sample, the clone carrying this TCR beta chain was seen a few times. Antigen specificity is unknown. One entry per CDR3 protein, called by TCRdb with MiXCR from the RT-PCR reads. The sample includes about 830,000 distinct CDR3 sequences, 15% to 20% seen only once; the top ten take roughly a tenth. This specimen comes from a study of response to subunit inactivated influenza vaccine. Study observations and caveats: The authors proposed limited new T cell recruitment per seasonal influenza vaccination.

CDR3 length equals 13 residues. V shed 8 bases, J shed 1 base, and the junction held 6 bases outside the gene matches. Looked up from germline, CDR1 is DFQATT and CDR2 is SNEGSKA (reference sequence). J is TRBJ1-1 and V is TRBV20-1; TRBD1 matches at 8 bases. This clonotype was obtained from a man in his forties or fifties who received an inactivated influenza vaccine. Material: PBMCs from blood, obtained approximately 5 days after vaccination. CDR3 amino acids: CSTGQGTNTEAFF. CDR3 nucleotide sequence: TGCAGTACCGGACAGGGTACGAACACTGAAGCTTTCTTT.